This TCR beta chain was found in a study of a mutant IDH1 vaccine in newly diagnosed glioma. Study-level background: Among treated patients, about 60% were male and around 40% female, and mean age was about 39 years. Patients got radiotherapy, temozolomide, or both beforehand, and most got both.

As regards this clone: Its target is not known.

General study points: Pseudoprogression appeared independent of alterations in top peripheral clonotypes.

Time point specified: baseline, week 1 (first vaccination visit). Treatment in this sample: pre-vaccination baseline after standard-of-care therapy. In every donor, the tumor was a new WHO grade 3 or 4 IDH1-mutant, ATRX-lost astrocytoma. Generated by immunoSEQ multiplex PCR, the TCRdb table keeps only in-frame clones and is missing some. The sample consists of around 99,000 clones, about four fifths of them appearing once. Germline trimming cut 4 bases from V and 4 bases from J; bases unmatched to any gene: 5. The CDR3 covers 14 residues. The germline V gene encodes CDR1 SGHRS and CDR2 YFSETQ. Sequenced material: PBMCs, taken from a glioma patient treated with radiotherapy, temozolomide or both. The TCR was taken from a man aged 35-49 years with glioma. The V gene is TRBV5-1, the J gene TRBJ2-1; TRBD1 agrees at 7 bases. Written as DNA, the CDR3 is TGCGCCAGCAGCCCCAGACAGGGATACAATGAGCAGTTCTTC. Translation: CASSPRQGYNEQFF.